The rows below give T cell receptor beta chains drawn from one sample of a study of breast tumors, draining lymph nodes, adjacent tissues. TCRdb reprocessed the multiplex PCR reads via MiXCR and lists one record per CDR3 protein. The repertoire consists of 250,000 or so distinct CDR3 sequences, with around 30% occurring once and the leading ten covering approximately 1%. Sequenced material: axillary lymph node tissue. The source is a female donor with breast cancer. Some clones in this sample may be carry-over from other donors' samples. Both conserved end residues are part of each CDR3. Fields, in order: J gene, V gene, clone size, D gene, CDR3 DNA, CDR3 protein. A D gene is named only where the DNA matches it firmly. Clone size is not always given. Where it is, it says once, few, many or a class for expanded clones.

>TRBJ2-2|TRBV6-5|many|.
TGTGCCAGCATGGGGAGCGGGGAGCTGTTTTTT
CASMGSGELFF
>TRBJ2-5|TRBV27|few|TRBD1
TGTGCCAGCAGTTCCACCGTCAGGGGGAAAGAGACCCAGTGCTTC
CASSSTVRGKETQCF
>TRBJ2-5|TRBV5-1|many|TRBD2
TGCGCCAGCAGCTTGAGTTCAGCGGGGAGCCAAGAGACCCAGTACTTC
CASSLSSAGSQETQYF
>TRBJ1-2|TRBV5-8|many|.
TGTGCCAGCAGCCGACAGAGCTATGGCTACACCTTC
CASSRQSYGYTF
>TRBJ2-5|TRBV20-1|.|TRBD2
TGCAGTGCTACACCGACTAGCGGGAGAACAGAGACCCAGTACTTC
CSATPTSGRTETQYF
>TRBJ2-7|TRBV12-3/TRBV12-4|many|.
TGTGCCAGCACAAACAGGGCAAACGAGCAGTACTTC
CASTNRANEQYF
>TRBJ2-7|TRBV7-6|once|.
TGTGCCAGCAGCCCTGGGGACAACTCCTACGAGCAGTACTTC
CASSPGDNSYEQYF
>TRBJ2-1|TRBV4-1|few|.
TGCGCCAGCAGCCGGGGGGCTGAGCAGTTCTTC
CASSRGAEQFF
>TRBJ1-3|TRBV5-1|many|.
TGCGCCAGCAGCTTGGAAGGCGGCGGGGGAAACACCATATATTTT
CASSLEGGGGNTIYF
>TRBJ2-2|TRBV20-1|many|.
TGCAGTGCCGGAGGGAACACCGGGGAGCTGTTTTTT
CSAGGNTGELFF
>TRBJ2-3|TRBV15|many|.
TGTGCCACCAGCAGAGCAATAGTCGCAGATACGCAGTATTTT
CATSRAIVADTQYF
>TRBJ1-1|TRBV12-3/TRBV12-4|.|TRBD1
TGTGCCAGCAGCTCGACAGGGTTGGTCACTGAAGCTTTCTTT
CASSSTGLVTEAFF
>TRBJ1-5|TRBV28|few|.
TGTGCCAGCAGTCCATCCACCAGGGATCAGCCCCAGCATTTT
CASSPSTRDQPQHF
>TRBJ1-5|TRBV7-2|many|.
TGTGCCAGCAGCCTCAAGGGGGGGGATCAGCCCCAGCATTTT
CASSLKGGDQPQHF
>TRBJ2-7|TRBV29-1|many|TRBD2
TGCAGCGTTGAGGGGGTTAGCGGGAGGGCCTACGAGCAGTACTTC
CSVEGVSGRAYEQYF
>TRBJ2-7|TRBV19|many|.
TGTGCCAGTTCCGACAGGAGGGACGAGCAGTACTTC
CASSDRRDEQYF
>TRBJ2-5|TRBV11-2|once|.
TGTGCCAGCAGCTCCGGTGGCGGTCTCAAGAGGACCCAGTACTTC
CASSSGGGLKRTQYF
>TRBJ2-7|TRBV30|.|.
TGTGCCTGGAGTGGTCTTTTCTACGAGCAGTACTTC
CAWSGLFYEQYF
>TRBJ1-6|TRBV28|few|.
TGTGCCATCCGGTCCGGGGGTCACTATAATTCACCCCTCCACTTT
CAIRSGGHYNSPLHF
>TRBJ2-3|TRBV7-2|many|TRBD2
TGTGCCAGCAGCAAGGGACTAGCGGGAGAAAAGTATTTT
CASSKGLAGEKYF
>TRBJ1-1|TRBV5-6|few|TRBD1
TGTGCCAGCAGACAGACAGGGGGCACTGAAGCTTTCTTT
CASRQTGGTEAFF
>TRBJ2-7|TRBV2|many|TRBD1
TGTGCCAGCAGTGAATTCCGCTCGGGGACAGGGACTTTCTACGAGCAGTACTTC
CASSEFRSGTGTFYEQYF
>TRBJ1-2|TRBV5-6|many|.
TGTGCCAGCAGCTCCGTCACGGGCGGCTACACCTTC
CASSSVTGGYTF
>TRBJ2-3|TRBV19|many|.
TGTGCCAGTAGGGGCAAGGGTACAGATACGCAGTATTTT
CASRGKGTDTQYF
>TRBJ2-7|TRBV7-2|many|TRBD2
TGTGCCAGCAGCTTAGTAGCGGGAGGGTCCCCAGCCTCCTACGAGCAGTACTTC
CASSLVAGGSPASYEQYF
>TRBJ2-7|TRBV11-2|.|TRBD2
TGTGCCAGCAGCCCGCTAGCGGGGGCCCCCTTGCAGTACTTC
CASSPLAGAPLQYF
>TRBJ2-7|TRBV6-1|many|TRBD1
TGTGCCAGCACCTTATGGGGGACAGGGTGGAACGAGCAGTACTTC
CASTLWGTGWNEQYF
>TRBJ2-1|TRBV19|.|.
TGTGCCAGTGGTATGGGAATATCCGTTGAAAACTACAATGAGCAGTTCTTC
CASGMGISVENYNEQFF
>TRBJ1-5|TRBV25-1|many|.
TGTGCCAGCAGTGGGACAGTTAATCAGCCCCAGCATTTT
CASSGTVNQPQHF
>TRBJ2-1|TRBV5-8|many|TRBD1
TGTGCCAGCAGCTTGTTCGGGACAGGGGTCAGGGCTGAGCAGTTCTTC
CASSLFGTGVRAEQFF
>TRBJ2-1|TRBV12-3/TRBV12-4|.|.
TGTGCCAGCAGTCCGCTCGAGCAGGGGTTATCTCGCCTGTGCAATGAGCAGTTCTTC
CASSPLEQGLSRLCNEQFF
>TRBJ2-2|TRBV10-2|many|.
TGCGCCAGCAGTGTCAAGGAGACCGGGGAGCTGTTTTTT
CASSVKETGELFF
>TRBJ2-2|TRBV18|few|TRBD2
TGTGCCAGCTCACCACTAGCGGGAGGAGGGACCGGGGAGCTGTTTTTT
CASSPLAGGGTGELFF
>TRBJ2-7|TRBV10-1|many|TRBD2
TGCGCCAGCAGTGATTTCGGACTAGCGAGGAACGAGCAGTACTTC
CASSDFGLARNEQYF
>TRBJ2-7|TRBV20-1|many|.
TGCAGTGCCCCGACAGAGAGCTCCTACGAGCAGTACTTC
CSAPTESSYEQYF
>TRBJ1-2|TRBV30|.|.
TGTGCCTGGAGTGTATTACAAGGGGGGGCTGGCGGCTACACCTTC
CAWSVLQGGAGGYTF
>TRBJ2-1|TRBV4-1|many|.
TGCGCCAGCAGCCGGACGGGACAAGACAATGAGCAGTTCTTC
CASSRTGQDNEQFF
>TRBJ2-5|TRBV11-3|.|TRBD2
TGTGCCAGCAGCTTACTAGCGGGAACAGAGACCCAGTGCTTC
CASSLLAGTETQCF
>TRBJ2-1|TRBV11-3|many|.
TGTGCCAGCAGCGCTGGCGTAAATGGGGGGCAGTTCTTC
CASSAGVNGGQFF
>TRBJ1-2|TRBV28|few|TRBD1
TGTGCCACCATAACAGGGGGCTCTGGCTACACCTTC
CATITGGSGYTF
>TRBJ2-2|TRBV12-3/TRBV12-4|.|.
TGTGCCAGCAGGCGCAGGGGCTCGAGCACCGGGGAGCTGTTTTTT
CASRRRGSSTGELFF
>TRBJ2-7|TRBV4-1|many|.
TGCGCCAGCAGCCAGACCATCACCGGGACGGGAGACTACGAGCAGTACTTC
CASSQTITGTGDYEQYF
>TRBJ2-3|TRBV3-1|.|.
TGTGCCAGCAGCCAGGGGGGGGCGTCACCAGATACGCAGTATTTT
CASSQGGASPDTQYF
>TRBJ2-1|TRBV29-1|many|TRBD2
TGCAGCGTTGAGTTGGGACTACCTCGGAATGAGCAGTTCTTC
CSVELGLPRNEQFF